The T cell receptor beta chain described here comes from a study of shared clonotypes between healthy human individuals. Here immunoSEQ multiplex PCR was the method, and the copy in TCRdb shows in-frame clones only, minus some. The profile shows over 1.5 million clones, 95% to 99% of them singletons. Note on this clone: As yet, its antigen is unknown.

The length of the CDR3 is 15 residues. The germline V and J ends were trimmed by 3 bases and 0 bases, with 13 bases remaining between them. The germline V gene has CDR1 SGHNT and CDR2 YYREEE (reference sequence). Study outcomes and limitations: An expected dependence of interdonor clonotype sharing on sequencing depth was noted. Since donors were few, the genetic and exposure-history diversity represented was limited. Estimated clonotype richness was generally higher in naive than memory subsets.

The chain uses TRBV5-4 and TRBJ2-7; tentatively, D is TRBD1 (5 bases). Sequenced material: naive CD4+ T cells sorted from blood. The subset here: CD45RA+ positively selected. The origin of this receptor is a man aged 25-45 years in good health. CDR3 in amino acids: CASSSRVTGSYEQYF. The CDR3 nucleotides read TGTGCCAGCAGCTCCAGGGTTACGGGCTCCTACGAGCAGTACTTC.